This T cell receptor (beta chain) appears in the sequencing data of a study of patients and donors after allogeneic stem cell transplantation. CDR1 and CDR2 from the germline V gene are SGDLS and YYNGEE. This CDR3 has 16 residues. Trimming shortened V by 0 bases and J by 0 bases, and 7 bases separated the two germline ends. TCRdb re-analysed the RT-PCR reads in MiXCR, keeping a single row per CDR3 protein. The table lists around 200,000 distinct CDR3 sequences, 35% to 45% of them singletons. This TCR was recovered from a human donor who was either an allogeneic HSCT recipient or a stem cell or donor lymphocyte infusion donor (not recorded which). It is not recorded whose cells these are; they may come from a transplant donor. Sequenced sample: blood, either unsorted or a sorted T cell fraction (not recorded which). The rearrangement links TRBV9 to TRBJ1-6; D gene uncertain. In DNA form, the CDR3 reads TGTGCCAGCAGCGTAGGAGGGAGCTCCTATAATTCACCCCTCCACTTT. Its protein is CASSVGGSSYNSPLHF.